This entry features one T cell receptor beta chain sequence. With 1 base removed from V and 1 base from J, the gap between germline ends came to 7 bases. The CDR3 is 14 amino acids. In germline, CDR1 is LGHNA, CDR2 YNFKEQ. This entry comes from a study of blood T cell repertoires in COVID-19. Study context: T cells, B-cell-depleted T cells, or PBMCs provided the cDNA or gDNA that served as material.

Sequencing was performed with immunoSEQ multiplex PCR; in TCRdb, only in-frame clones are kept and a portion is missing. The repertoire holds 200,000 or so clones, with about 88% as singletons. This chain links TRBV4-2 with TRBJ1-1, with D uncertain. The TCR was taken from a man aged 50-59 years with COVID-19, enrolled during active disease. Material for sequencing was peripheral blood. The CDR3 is CASSQVATNTEAFF. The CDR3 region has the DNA TGTGCCAGCAGCCAAGTGGCAACGAACACTGAAGCTTTCTTT.